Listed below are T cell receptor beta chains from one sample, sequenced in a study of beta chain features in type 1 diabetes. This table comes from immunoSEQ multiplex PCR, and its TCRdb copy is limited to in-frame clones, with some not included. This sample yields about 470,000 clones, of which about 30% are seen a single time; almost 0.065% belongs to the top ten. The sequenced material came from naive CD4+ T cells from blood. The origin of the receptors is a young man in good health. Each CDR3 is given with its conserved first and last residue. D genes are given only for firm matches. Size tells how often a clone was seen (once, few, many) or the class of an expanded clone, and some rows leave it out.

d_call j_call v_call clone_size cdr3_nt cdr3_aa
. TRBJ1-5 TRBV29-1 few TGCAGCGTTGAAGATCGCAGGGTTCATAGCAATCAGCCCCAGCATTTT CSVEDRRVHSNQPQHF
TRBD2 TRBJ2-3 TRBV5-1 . TGCGCCAGCAGCTTTACGGCTAGCGGGGCCTCCGATACGCAGTATTTT CASSFTASGASDTQYF
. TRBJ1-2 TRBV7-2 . TGTGCCAGCAGCTTAGCTCTGAGGGGAGGCTACACCTTC CASSLALRGGYTF
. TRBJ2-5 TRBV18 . TGTGCCAGCTCACGGGGAGCACAAGAGACCCAGTACTTC CASSRGAQETQYF
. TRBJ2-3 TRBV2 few TGTGCCAGCAGCGGACAGAATACGCAGTATTTT CASSGQNTQYF
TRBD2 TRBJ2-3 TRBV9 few TGTGCCAGCAGCGTAGGGACTAGCGGCGCAGATACGCAGTATTTT CASSVGTSGADTQYF
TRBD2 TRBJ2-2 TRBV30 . TGTGCCTGGAGTAGGGGACTAGCGGGACCCGGGGAGCTGTTTTTT CAWSRGLAGPGELFF
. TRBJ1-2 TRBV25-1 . TGTGCCAGCAGGAGGGGACTCGGAGGCTACACCTTC CASRRGLGGYTF
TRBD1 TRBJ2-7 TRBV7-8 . TGTGCCAGCAGCTTACGGAGGGACAGGGGCTACGAGCAGTACTTC CASSLRRDRGYEQYF
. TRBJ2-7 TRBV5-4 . TGTGCCAGCAGCTTTCTAGCCGGGTCCTACGAGCAGTACTTC CASSFLAGSYEQYF
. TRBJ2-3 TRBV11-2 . TGTGCCAGCAGCTTGCAGGGTTTGACAGATACGCAGTATTTT CASSLQGLTDTQYF
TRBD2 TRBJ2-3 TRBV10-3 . TGTGCCATCACAGCGGGGGCCACAGATACGCAGTATTTT CAITAGATDTQYF
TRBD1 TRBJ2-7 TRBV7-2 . TGTGCCAGCAGCGGGACAGGGAGCTCCTACGAGCAGTACTTC CASSGTGSSYEQYF
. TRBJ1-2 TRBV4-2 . TGTGCCAGCAGCCAAGAAGGCGGCACTGGCTACACCTTC CASSQEGGTGYTF
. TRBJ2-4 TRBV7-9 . TGTGCCAGCAGCTTAGGAGGGGGAAACATTCAGTACTTC CASSLGGGNIQYF
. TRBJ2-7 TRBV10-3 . TGTGCCATCAGCGGCGGGGACTCCTACGAGCAGTACTTC CAISGGDSYEQYF
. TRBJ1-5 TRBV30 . TGTGCCTGGCAGGGCAGGGACGGTCAGCCCCAGCATTTT CAWQGRDGQPQHF
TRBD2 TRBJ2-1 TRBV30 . TGTGCCTGCCTAGCGGGGACCTACAATGAGCAGTTCTTC CACLAGTYNEQFF
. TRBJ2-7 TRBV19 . TGTGCCAGTAGTAAGCGAAACCACGAGCAGTACTTC CASSKRNHEQYF
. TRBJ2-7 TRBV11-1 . TGTGCCAGCTCCATTCGGAGCTACGAGCAGTACTTC CASSIRSYEQYF
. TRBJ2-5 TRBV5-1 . TGCGCCAGCACCTCGGGACGGGCGGGAGAGACCCAGTACTTC CASTSGRAGETQYF